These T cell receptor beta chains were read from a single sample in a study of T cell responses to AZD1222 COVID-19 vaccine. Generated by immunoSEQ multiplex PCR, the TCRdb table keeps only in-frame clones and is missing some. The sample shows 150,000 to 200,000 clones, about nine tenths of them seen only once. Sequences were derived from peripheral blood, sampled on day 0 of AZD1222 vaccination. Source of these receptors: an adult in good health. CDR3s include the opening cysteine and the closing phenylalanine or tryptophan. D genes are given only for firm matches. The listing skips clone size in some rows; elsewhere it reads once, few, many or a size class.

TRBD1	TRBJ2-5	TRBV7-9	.	TGTGCCAGCAGCCGCGACAGGGGTGAGACCCAGTACTTC	CASSRDRGETQYF
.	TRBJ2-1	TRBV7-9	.	TGTGCCAGCAGCTTTCCGGGGTTCGATGAGCAGTTCTTC	CASSFPGFDEQFF
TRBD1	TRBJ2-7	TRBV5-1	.	TGCGCCAGCAGCTCCCAGGGGGCCCTCTACGAGCAGTACTTC	CASSSQGALYEQYF
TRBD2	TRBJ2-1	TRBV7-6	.	TGTGCCAGCAGCTTATACCGCGGGAGGGCCTCCAATGAGCAGTTCTTC	CASSLYRGRASNEQFF
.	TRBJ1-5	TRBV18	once	TGTGCCAGCTCACCAGGGCCCCGGGAGAGGAGTCAGCCCCAGCATTTT	CASSPGPRERSQPQHF
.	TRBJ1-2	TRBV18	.	TGTGCCAGCTCACCACCGCCGACAGGAACAGGCTACACCTTC	CASSPPPTGTGYTF
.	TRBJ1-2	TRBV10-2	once	TGCGCCAGCAGTGAGTCGCCACAGGGTAAATCAGGCTATGGCTACACCTTC	CASSESPQGKSGYGYTF
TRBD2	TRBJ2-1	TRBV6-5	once	TGTGCCAGCAGTTACTCCGGACTAGATAACAATGAGCAGTTCTTC	CASSYSGLDNNEQFF
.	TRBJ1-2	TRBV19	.	TGTGCCAGTAGTGAACAGAATCCTATAGGAGGCTACACCTTC	CASSEQNPIGGYTF
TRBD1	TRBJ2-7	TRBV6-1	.	TGTGCCAGCAGTGAGCCCGGGACAGGCTCCTACGAGCAGTACTTC	CASSEPGTGSYEQYF
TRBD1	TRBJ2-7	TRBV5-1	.	TGCGCCAGCAGCCTAGATGGACAGGGCTACGAGCAGTACTTC	CASSLDGQGYEQYF